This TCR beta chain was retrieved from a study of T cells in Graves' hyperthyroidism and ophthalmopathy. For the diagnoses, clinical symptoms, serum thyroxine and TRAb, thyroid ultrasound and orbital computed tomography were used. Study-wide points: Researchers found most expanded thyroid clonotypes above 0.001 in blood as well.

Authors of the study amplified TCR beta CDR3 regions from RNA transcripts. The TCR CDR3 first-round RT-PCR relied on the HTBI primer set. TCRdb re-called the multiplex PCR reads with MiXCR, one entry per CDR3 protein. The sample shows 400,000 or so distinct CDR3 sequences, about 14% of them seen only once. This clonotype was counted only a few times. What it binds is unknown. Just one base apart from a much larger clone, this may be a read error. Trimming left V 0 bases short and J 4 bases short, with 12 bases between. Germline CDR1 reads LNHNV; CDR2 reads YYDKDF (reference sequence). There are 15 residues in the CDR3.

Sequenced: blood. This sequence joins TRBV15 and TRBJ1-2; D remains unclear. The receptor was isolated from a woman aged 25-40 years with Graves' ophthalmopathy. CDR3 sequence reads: CATSRDVGTSYGYTF. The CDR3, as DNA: TGTGCCACCAGCAGAGATGTGGGCACATCCTATGGCTACACCTTC.